The clone carrying this T cell receptor beta chain showed up many times. Its antigen remains unidentified. CDR3 length: 15 amino acids. V was shortened by 4 bases and J by 2 bases, with 11 bases between the two germline ends. CDR1 is SGHTA and CDR2 is FQGNSA in the germline V gene. Time point meaning: patch test 2, 6 weeks after DPC sensitization. Indicated treatment: therapeutic diphenylcyclopropenone sensitization with weekly scalp DPC. This sample was included in a study of human T cells and chemical hapten exposure. Whole-study results and caveats: Versus controls, expanded TCRs had significantly more large CDR3 similarity clusters.

One entry per CDR3 protein results from TCRdb running MiXCR on the RACE reads. The data show about 80,000 distinct CDR3 sequences, roughly a tenth seen once. Sequenced material: whole blood, taken in connection with sensitization to the hapten diphenylcyclopropenone (DPC). The V and J genes are TRBV7-2 and TRBJ2-2; D gene unclear. The source is a woman aged 25-40 years with alopecia areata. Some clones in this sample may be carry-over from other donors' samples. CDR3 region: CASSSRPSNTGELFF. In DNA, the CDR3 is TGTGCCAGCAGCTCCCGGCCGTCCAACACCGGGGAGCTGTTTTTT.